This T cell receptor beta chain was sequenced in a study of blood T cell repertoires in COVID-19. At the level of the study: Sources were T cells, B-cell-depleted T cells, or PBMCs; the material itself was cDNA or gDNA.

Per the germline V gene, CDR1 is SGHRS and CDR2 is YFSETQ. Trimming took 3 bases from V and 7 from J; bases not matched to a gene: 14. This CDR3 comprises 17 residues. Using immunoSEQ multiplex PCR, the repertoire was profiled, and TCRdb retains in-frame clones only, with some absent. The sample holds fewer than 350,000 clones, 70% to 90% seen once. The sequencing input was peripheral blood. The receptor's source is a woman in her forties or fifties with active or convalescent COVID-19. The J gene is TRBJ2-5, the V gene TRBV5-1; TRBD2 aligns across 11 bases. The CDR3 loop is CASSSGLAGLSPGTQYF. CDR3 bases: TGCGCCAGCAGCTCTGGACTAGCGGGCCTGTCCCCAGGGACCCAGTACTTC.